The 10 T cell receptor beta chains below come from one sample, sequenced in a study of post-analysis software for immune sequencing data. Findings and limits, study-wide: In patients, about 5 TRBV segments were more frequent than in controls, with TRBV5-6, TRBV5-1 and TRBV20-1 among them.

The antigens of these receptors remain unknown. Libraries were made from TCR beta cDNA, and they carried unique molecular identifiers. TCRdb reanalysed the PCR reads using MiXCR and keeps one entry per CDR3 protein. The sample lists fewer than 850,000 distinct CDR3 sequences; roughly 30% were seen once. The sample was blood. These receptors all come from a girl between 5 and 17 years old with multiple sclerosis.

V is TRBV5-4 and J is TRBJ2-5; D is possibly TRBD1 or TRBD2 (5 bases each). This CDR3 comprises 15 residues. Looked up from germline, CDR1 is SGHNT and CDR2 is YYREEE (reference sequence). V was clipped by 4 bases and J by 0 bases, with 13 bases between them. The CDR3 reads CASSPGTTYQETQYF. CDR3 nucleotides: TGTGCCAGCAGCCCCGGGACCACGTACCAAGAGACCCAGTACTTC. The complete variable domain, with remaining parts taken from reference TRBV5-4 and TRBJ2-5, reads ETGVTQSPTHLIKTRGQQVTLRCSSQSGHNTVSWYQQALGQGPQFIFQYYREEENGRGNFPPRFSGLQFPNYSSELNVNALELDDSALYLCASSPGTTYQETQYFGPGTRLLVL.

This clonotype has just a few counts. The rearrangement links TRBV7-9 to TRBJ2-6; no clear D gene. The V end lost 3 bases, the J end lost 0 bases, and 15 bases lay between the germline ends. Germline CDR1 and CDR2: SEHNR and FQNEAQ (reference sequence). CDR3 length: 18 amino acids. For the CDR3, the DNA is TGTGCCAGCAGCTTTCGGGCCAGTACAAGCTCTGGGGCCAACGTCCTGACTTTC. Its translation is CASSFRASTSSGANVLTF.

The V gene is TRBV10-3, the J gene TRBJ2-5, with a tentative D call TRBD1 (5 bases). CDR3 length: 12 residues. Deletions cut 10 bases from V and 7 bases from J, with 16 bases between. Germline CDR1 ENHRY, CDR2 SYGVKD. The chain's CDR3 is CATNPGSVTQYF. The CDR3 DNA sequence: TGTGCCACCAACCCAGGGTCGGTGACCCAGTACTTC.

This clonotype came up a few times. The V call is TRBV5-1, the J call TRBJ2-5; D gene uncertain. Trimming left V 1 base short and J 0 bases short, with 7 bases between. Germline values: CDR1 SGHRS, CDR2 YFSETQ. This CDR3 region has 14 residues. The CDR3 protein is CASSLRPDQETQYF. DNA of the CDR3: TGCGCCAGCAGCTTGCGGCCAGACCAAGAGACCCAGTACTTC.

This chain links TRBV5-4 with TRBJ2-5, with TRBD2 identical over 8 bases. The J call may be incorrect, as the DNA end agrees better with TRBJ2-7. Germline CDR1 SGHNT, CDR2 YYREEE (reference sequence). This CDR3 contains 14 residues. In DNA form, the CDR3 reads TGTGCCAGCGGCGGGAAGCGGGAGTTAGACGAGCAGTACTTC. Translated: CASGGKRELDEQYF.

This sequence joins TRBV20-1 and TRBJ2-7; 10 bases align to TRBD2. CDR1 and CDR2 (germline): DFQATT, SNEGSKA (reference sequence). Losses at the gene ends were 3 bases for V and 3 bases for J; bases not matched to a gene: 5. The CDR3 is made up of 14 amino acids. The CDR3 region is CSASMASGSYEQYF. CDR3 DNA: TGCAGTGCTAGTATGGCTAGCGGGAGCTACGAGCAGTACTTC.

This clonotype appeared once. CDR3 amino acids: CASSQWDRGGAEAFF. The CDR3 region has the DNA TGTGCCAGCAGCCAGTGGGACAGGGGAGGTGCTGAAGCTTTCTTT. The chain recombines TRBV7-9 with TRBJ1-1; TRBD1 matches 10 bases. Germline assignment: CDR1 SEHNR and CDR2 FQNEAQ (reference sequence). V gave up 5 bases and J gave up 6 bases; unmatched junction bases: 9. The CDR3 sequence is 15 residues long.

Remarks on this clonotype: It may be a read error: a sequence one base away is much more abundant. The rearrangement joins TRBV28 to TRBJ2-1; D perhaps matches TRBD1 (5 bases). The CDR3 spans 12 residues. Germline values: CDR1 MDHEN, CDR2 SYDVKM. CDR3 in DNA: TGTGCGTCGTGGACATCATACAGTGAGCAGTTCTTC. It encodes CASWTSYSEQFF.

This clonotype was found a few times. J is TRBJ2-3 and V is TRBV28; 9 nucleotides match TRBD1. With 6 bases clipped from V and 6 bases from J, the junction kept 7 bases outside the gene matches. This CDR3 spans 14 amino acids. Per germline, CDR1 MDHEN and CDR2 SYDVKM. In nucleotides, the CDR3 is TGTGCCAGCAGAAGACAGGGGGATTTCGATACGCAGTATTTT. Translating gives CASRRQGDFDTQYF.

The genes are TRBV3-1 and TRBJ2-3; 12 positions match TRBD2. V dropped 4 bases and J dropped 2; count of bases not matched to a gene: 13. The CDR3 length is 19 residues. The germline V gene has CDR1 LGHDT and CDR2 YNNKEL (reference sequence). In DNA, the CDR3 is TGTGCCAGCAGCCCGCGCGGGACTAGCGGGCTCCCGTACACAGATACGCAGTATTTT. It is translated as CASSPRGTSGLPYTDTQYF.